These T cell receptor beta chains were read from a single sample in a study of beta chain features in type 1 diabetes. The method was immunoSEQ multiplex PCR; TCRdb's version includes in-frame clones alone and lacks a portion of them. Among 300,000 to 350,000 clones, less than 15% were seen once, and the ten largest hold 6.7%. Sequenced material: central memory CD4+ T cells from blood. The receptors here all came from a man younger than 45 in good health. Both conserved end residues are part of each CDR3. D genes are given only for firm matches. A clone size is listed for some rows: how often the clone was seen (once, few, many), or a class if it is expanded.

CDR3aa	CDR3nt	len	abundance	v_gene	j_gene	d_gene
CASSLDNVQGSGEQFF	TGTGCCAGCAGCTTAGATAACGTTCAAGGTTCCGGTGAGCAGTTCTTC	16	few	TRBV11-3	TRBJ2-1	-
CASSSWGGADEAFF	TGTGCCAGCAGCTCCTGGGGGGGCGCGGATGAAGCTTTCTTT	14	-	TRBV27	TRBJ1-1	-
CASISTGNTGELFF	TGTGCCAGCATCAGCACAGGGAACACCGGGGAGCTGTTTTTT	14	few	TRBV6-5	TRBJ2-2	-
CASSTQLAVNNEQFF	TGTGCCAGCAGCACTCAACTAGCGGTGAACAATGAGCAGTTCTTC	15	few	TRBV11-2	TRBJ2-1	TRBD2
CASSFIQGAYGYTF	TGTGCCAGCAGTTTCATACAGGGGGCCTATGGCTACACCTTC	14	-	TRBV28	TRBJ1-2	TRBD1
CASSKRTGNEKLFF	TGTGCCAGCAGCAAAAGGACAGGAAATGAAAAACTGTTTTTT	14	few	TRBV7-2	TRBJ1-4	TRBD1
CASSLEGGSYNEQFF	TGCGCCAGCAGCTTGGAGGGCGGGTCCTACAATGAGCAGTTCTTC	15	-	TRBV5-1	TRBJ2-1	-
CASSLELAGEQFF	TGTGCCAGCAGCTTAGAACTAGCGGGCGAGCAGTTCTTC	13	few	TRBV11-3	TRBJ2-1	TRBD2
CASSLAGGLAYEQYF	TGTGCCAGCAGCTTAGCAGGGGGTTTGGCCTACGAGCAGTACTTC	15	-	TRBV11-2	TRBJ2-7	TRBD1
CSVVGGRDQPQHF	TGCAGCGTTGTGGGGGGAAGGGATCAGCCCCAGCATTTT	13	-	TRBV29-1	TRBJ1-5	-
CASSERQGFNSPLHF	TGCGCCAGCAGTGAACGACAGGGGTTCAATTCACCCCTCCACTTT	15	-	TRBV10-2	TRBJ1-6	TRBD1
CASIWGSGSWTGELFF	TGTGCCAGTATATGGGGGAGCGGGAGTTGGACCGGGGAGCTGTTTTTT	16	-	TRBV19	TRBJ2-2	TRBD2
CASSLDLLMRSTNEQFF	TGTGCCAGCAGCTTAGACTTGTTAATGAGATCCACAAATGAGCAGTTCTTC	17	-	TRBV7-2	TRBJ2-1	-
CASSDRGITDTQYF	TGTGCCAGCAGCGACAGGGGAATCACAGATACGCAGTATTTT	14	few	TRBV9	TRBJ2-3	TRBD1
CSAQGQGGIGELFF	TGCAGCGCTCAGGGACAGGGCGGCATCGGGGAGCTGTTTTTT	14	few	TRBV29-1	TRBJ2-2	TRBD1
CASSETGQGTQYF	TGCGCCAGCAGCGAGACAGGACAGGGTACGCAGTATTTT	13	few	TRBV4-3	TRBJ2-3	TRBD1
CASSKSGNTDTQYF	TGTGCCAGCAGCAAGAGCGGGAACACAGATACGCAGTATTTT	14	-	TRBV7-2	TRBJ2-3	TRBD2
CASSLVGSSYEQYF	TGTGCCAGCAGCTTAGTTGGGAGCTCCTACGAGCAGTACTTC	14	-	TRBV7-2	TRBJ2-7	-
CASSLRLHLQLFF	TGTGCCAGTAGTCTCAGACTCCATCTTCAACTGTTTTTT	13	few	TRBV19	TRBJ1-4	-
CASSPQPNGGRGYTF	TGCGCCAGCAGTCCCCAGCCGAATGGGGGCCGGGGCTACACCTTC	15	-	TRBV5-1	TRBJ1-2	-
CASSVLKLAGPYTDTQYF	TGTGCCAGTAGTGTCCTAAAATTGGCTGGACCTTACACAGATACGCAGTATTTT	18	few	TRBV19	TRBJ2-3	-
CALGSYNEQFF	TGTGCCCTCGGGTCTTACAATGAGCAGTTCTTC	11	-	TRBV6-5	TRBJ2-1	-
CASSLAWGGELFF	TGTGCCAGCAGCTTAGCCTGGGGCGGGGAGCTGTTTTTT	13	-	TRBV11-3	TRBJ2-2	-
CASSLDISDEQFF	TGTGCCAGCAGCTTAGATATCAGCGATGAGCAGTTCTTC	13	few	TRBV11-2	TRBJ2-1	-
CAWSIRDTQYF	TGTGCCTGGAGCATTCGGGATACGCAGTATTTT	11	few	TRBV30	TRBJ2-3	-
CASSRKRAVLGVETQYF	TGTGCCAGCAGCCGAAAGAGAGCGGTCCTGGGGGTTGAGACCCAGTACTTC	17	many	TRBV14	TRBJ2-5	-
CASSPSQTNYYGYTF	TGTGCCAGCAGTCCCTCTCAGACAAACTACTATGGCTACACCTTC	15	-	TRBV6-5	TRBJ1-2	-
CASSLGTGGPIYTF	TGTGCCAGCTCTCTCGGGACAGGGGGCCCCATCTACACCTTC	14	-	TRBV6-5	TRBJ1-2	TRBD1